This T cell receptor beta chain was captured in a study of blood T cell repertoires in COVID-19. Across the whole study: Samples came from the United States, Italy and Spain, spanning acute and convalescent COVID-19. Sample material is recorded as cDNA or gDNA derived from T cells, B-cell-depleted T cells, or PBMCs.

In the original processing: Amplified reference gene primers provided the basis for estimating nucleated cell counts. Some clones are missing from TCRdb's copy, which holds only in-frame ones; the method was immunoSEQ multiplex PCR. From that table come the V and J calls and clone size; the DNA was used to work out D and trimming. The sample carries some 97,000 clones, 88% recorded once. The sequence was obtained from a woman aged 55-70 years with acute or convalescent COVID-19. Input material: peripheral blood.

CDR3 amino acids: CASSPPSSVSYEQYF. CDR3 nucleotides: TGTGCCAGCAGCCCCCCTTCTAGCGTCTCCTACGAGCAGTACTTC. This sequence joins TRBV7-9 and TRBJ2-7, with D tentatively TRBD2 (6 bases). Trimming cost V 5 bases and J 0 bases, with 14 bases left between them. This CDR3 has 15 amino acids. CDR1 and CDR2 (germline): SEHNR, FQNEAQ (reference sequence). Looking up the rest from reference TRBV7-9 and TRBJ2-7 gives the full variable domain: DTGVSQNPRHKITKRGQNVTFRCDPISEHNRLYWYRQTLGQGPEFLTYFQNEAQLEKSRLLSDRFSAERPKGSFSTLEIQRTEQGDSAMYLCASSPPSSVSYEQYFGPGTRLTVT.